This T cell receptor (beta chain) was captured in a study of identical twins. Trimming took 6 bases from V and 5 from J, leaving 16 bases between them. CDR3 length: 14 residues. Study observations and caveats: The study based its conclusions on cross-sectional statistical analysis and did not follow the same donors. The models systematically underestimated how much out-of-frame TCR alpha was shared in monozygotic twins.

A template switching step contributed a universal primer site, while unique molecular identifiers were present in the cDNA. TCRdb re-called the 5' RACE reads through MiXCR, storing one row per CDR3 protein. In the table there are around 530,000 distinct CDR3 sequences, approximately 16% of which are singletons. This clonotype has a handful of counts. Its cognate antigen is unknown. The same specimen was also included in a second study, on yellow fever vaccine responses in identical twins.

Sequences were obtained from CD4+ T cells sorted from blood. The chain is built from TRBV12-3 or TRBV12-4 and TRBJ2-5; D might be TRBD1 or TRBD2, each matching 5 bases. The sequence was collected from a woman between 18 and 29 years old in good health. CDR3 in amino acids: CASRDGAWRETQYF. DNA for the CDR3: TGTGCCAGCAGAGACGGGGCGTGGCGGGAGACCCAGTACTTC.